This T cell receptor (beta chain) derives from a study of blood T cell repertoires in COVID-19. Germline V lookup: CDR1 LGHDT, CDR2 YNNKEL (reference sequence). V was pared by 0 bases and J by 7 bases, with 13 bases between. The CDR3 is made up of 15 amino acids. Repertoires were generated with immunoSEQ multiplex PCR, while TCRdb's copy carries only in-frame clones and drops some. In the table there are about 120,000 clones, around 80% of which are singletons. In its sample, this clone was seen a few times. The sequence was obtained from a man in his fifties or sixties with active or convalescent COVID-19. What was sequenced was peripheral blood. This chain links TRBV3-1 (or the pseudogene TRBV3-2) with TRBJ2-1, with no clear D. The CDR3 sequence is CASSQDILSRNEQFF. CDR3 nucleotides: TGTGCCAGCAGCCAAGATATTTTGTCACGGAATGAGCAGTTCTTC.